Following are 20 T cell receptor beta chains from one sample sequenced in a study of CD8+ T cells in alopecia areata. Sample treatment: oral pan-JAK inhibitor, 5-10 mg twice daily. In alopecia areata patients, both lesional scalp punch biopsies and peripheral blood were collected. Investigators isolated RNA and reverse transcribed it into cDNA to act as the sequencing template. This table comes from immunoSEQ multiplex PCR, and its TCRdb copy is limited to in-frame clones, with some not included. The sample records 10,000 to 15,000 clones, about two thirds being singletons. The sequences come from skin, collected at week 4, from a patient treated with tofacitinib. Source of these receptors: a human donor with alopecia areata.

The J gene is TRBJ2-1, the V gene TRBV20-1, with D hard to call. The V and J ends lost 1 base and 10 bases respectively, with 8 bases between them. The CDR3 has 11 residues. Germline lookup yields CDR1 DFQATT and CDR2 SNEGSKA (reference sequence). CDR3 nucleotide sequence: TGCAGTGCTAGAGGCCTAGACGAGCAGTTCTTC. Amino acids: CSARGLDEQFF.

This clone was found once. The chain has TRBV4-3 and TRBJ2-7; D may be TRBD1 (5 bases). The CDR3 consists of 13 residues. CDR1 is LGHNA and CDR2 is YSLEER in the germline V gene. V lost 1 base, J lost 7 bases, and 11 bases lay in between. CDR3 nucleotides: TGCGCCAGCAGCCAAGGGACACTACTAGAGCAGTACTTC. Encoded protein: CASSQGTLLEQYF.

The V call is TRBV7-2, the J call TRBJ2-5; D is perhaps TRBD1 or TRBD2 (5 bases each). The CDR3 extends over 14 amino acids. Per the germline V gene, CDR1 is SGHTA and CDR2 is FQGNSA. V gave up 4 bases and J gave up 2 bases, with 11 bases separating them. CDR3 bases: TGTGCCAGCAGCTCGGGACCAAGACAAGAGACCCAGTACTTC. Amino acids: CASSSGPRQETQYF.

The J gene is TRBJ2-5, the V gene TRBV27; D is ambiguous. The V end was cut by 6 bases, the J end by 5 bases, with 13 bases between. The germline V gene has CDR1 MNHEY and CDR2 SMNVEV (reference sequence). The CDR3 is 13 residues long. DNA of the CDR3: TGTGCCAGCAGCCCGGGCCGGCGGGAGACCCAGTACTTC. It specifies CASSPGRRETQYF.

This clone came up a few times. Sequence at one end of the junction differs from germline and may be a read error. Here the CDR3 reads CASNLNTDTQYF. The CDR3 DNA reads TGTGCCAGCAACTTAAACACAGATACGCAGTATTTT. The genes are TRBV7-2 and TRBJ2-3, with unresolved D. CDR1 is SGHTA and CDR2 is FQGNSA in the germline V gene. The CDR3 is 12 amino acids.

This clone was counted a few times. V is TRBV5-1 and J is TRBJ1-6; D possibly corresponds to TRBD1 (5 bases). The CDR3 totals 15 residues. Germline lookup yields CDR1 SGHRS and CDR2 YFSETQ. Trimming cost V 6 bases and J 7 bases, with 17 bases left between them. The CDR3 DNA reads TGCGCCAGCAAGCTTTCCGGGGGGATGAATTCACCCCTCCACTTT. Protein product: CASKLSGGMNSPLHF. The whole variable domain, remainder taken from reference TRBV5-1 and TRBJ1-6, is KAGVTQTPRYLIKTRGQQVTLSCSPISGHRSVSWYQQTPGQGLQFLFEYFSETQRNKGNFPGRFSGRQFSNSRSEMNVSTLELGDSALYLCASKLSGGMNSPLHFGNGTRLTVT.

This clone was seen a few times. The chain joins TRBV23-1 to TRBJ1-4; D possibly corresponds to TRBD1 (6 bases). TRBV23-1 is given ORF status, its function remaining uncertain. This CDR3 region has 15 residues. V lost 6 bases and J 5 bases, leaving 16 bases between the germline ends. This CDR3 is CASRPMTGRNEKLFF. The CDR3 DNA is TGCGCCAGCAGGCCAATGACAGGAAGAAATGAAAAACTGTTTTTT.

The chain carries TRBV11-2 and TRBJ2-7, with a tentative D call TRBD1 (5 bases). Per the germline V gene, CDR1 is SGHAT and CDR2 is FQNNGV. The CDR3 spans 16 residues. With 8 bases removed from V and 2 bases from J, the gap between germline ends came to 22 bases. The DNA of the CDR3 is TGTGCCAGCTCCCGGAGCCGTGCAGGGTCCCCCTACGAGCAGTACTTC. It codes for CASSRSRAGSPYEQYF.

The chain joins TRBV30 to TRBJ2-1; 12 positions agree with TRBD2. The CDR3 spans 17 residues. Germline CDR1 GTSNPN, CDR2 SVGIG (reference sequence). V gave up 0 bases and J gave up 7 bases; unmatched junction bases: 10. The CDR3 DNA is TGTGCCTGGAGTGTACGGTCTAGCGGGGGGGCCGGTAATGAGCAGTTCTTC. Its translation is CAWSVRSSGGAGNEQFF.

This rearrangement joins TRBV11-2 to TRBJ2-5; TRBD1 aligns across 9 bases. The ends lost 4 bases at V and 4 bases at J; junction bases unmatched: 7. This CDR3 region has 15 residues. CDR1 is SGHAT and CDR2 is FQNNGV in the germline V gene. The CDR3 bases are TGTGCCAGCAGCTCCTATTTGACAGGGGGAGAGACCCAGTACTTC. This sequence encodes CASSSYLTGGETQYF.

The chain uses TRBV9 and TRBJ1-1, with 8 bases fitting TRBD1. Germline V lookup: CDR1 SGDLS, CDR2 YYNGEE. The V and J ends lost 3 bases and 3 bases, in that order; junction bases with no gene match: 10. CDR3 size: 16 residues. CDR3 coding DNA: TGTGCCAGCAGCGCCTCCGGGACAGGAATGTACACTGAAGCTTTCTTT. Residues: CASSASGTGMYTEAFF.

This clone was seen only once. Here the CDR3 omits its conserved ending phenylalanine or tryptophan, so a read error is the likely source. Because the CDR3's place on the DNA is in doubt, the DNA is left out and the CDR3 is given as listed by TCRdb. The genes are TRBV4-1 and TRBJ1-2; TRBD1 is taken as the D call from the table, unchecked against the DNA. CDR1 is MGHRA, CDR2 YSYEKL, per germline. Including both end residues, the CDR3 is 12 amino acids long. The CDR3 here is CASSRGQGEEQY.

The chain is built from TRBV18 and TRBJ1-2; no clear D. V lost 5 bases and J 1 base, leaving 8 bases between the germline ends. The CDR3 covers 13 residues. The germline V gene has CDR1 KGHSH and CDR2 LQKENI. The CDR3 region has the DNA TGTGCCAGCTCAGTAGCAGATAACTATGGCTACACCTTC. This sequence encodes CASSVADNYGYTF.

The chain has TRBV7-9 and TRBJ1-2, with TRBD1 identical over 9 bases. With 3 bases clipped from V and 6 bases from J, the junction kept 2 bases outside the gene matches. The germline V gene has CDR1 SEHNR and CDR2 FQNEAQ (reference sequence). The CDR3 extends over 13 amino acids. The CDR3 DNA reads as TGTGCCAGCAGCTTTGGGACAGGGCATGGCTACACCTTC. Translation: CASSFGTGHGYTF.

The chain joins TRBV7-2 to TRBJ2-4; 12 nucleotides agree with TRBD2. The length of the CDR3 is 16 residues. Germline CDR1 is SGHTA and CDR2 is FQGNSA. Trimming removed 2 bases from V and 5 bases from J; junction bases left unmatched: 4. CDR3 sequence reads: CASSLHGLAGQNIQYF. Written as DNA, the CDR3 is TGTGCCAGCAGCTTACACGGACTAGCGGGGCAAAACATTCAGTACTTC.

J is TRBJ1-5 and V is TRBV21-1; the D call in the table, TRBD1, was not verified against the DNA. TRBV21-1 is a pseudogene segment. The length of the CDR3 is 15 residues. The CDR3 sequence: CASSNGRGSAQPQHF. CDR3 bases: TGTGCCAGCAGCAATGGCAGGGGGTCGGCTCAGCCCCAGCATTTT.

The chain uses TRBV7-2 and TRBJ2-1; D remains ambiguous. The germline CDR1 and CDR2 sequences are SGHTA and FQGNSA. The CDR3 has 17 amino acids. Trimming took 5 bases from V and 3 from J, leaving 20 bases between them. CDR3 sequence (DNA): TGTGCCAGCAGCCCCTATCGCTCCGGGTCATACTACAATGAGCAGTTCTTC. This gives the protein CASSPYRSGSYYNEQFF. The complete variable domain, with remaining parts taken from reference TRBV7-2 and TRBJ2-1, reads GAGVSQSPSNKVTEKGKDVELRCDPISGHTALYWYRQSLGQGLEFLIYFQGNSAPDKSGLPSDRFSAERTGGSVSTLTIQRTQQEDSAVYLCASSPYRSGSYYNEQFFGPGTRLTVL.

The V and J genes are TRBV7-9 and TRBJ1-3; D remains unclear. The CDR3 runs 15 residues. Germline V gene sequence: CDR1 SEHNR, CDR2 FQNEAQ (reference sequence). V was trimmed by 5 bases and J by 11 bases, leaving 22 bases between them. The CDR3 nucleotides read TGTGCCAGCAGCCATGTGAGGAGTGGGTTCCCCGCCATATATTTT. Encoded protein: CASSHVRSGFPAIYF.

This chain uses TRBV18 with TRBJ1-2; 10 bases line up with TRBD1. The V gene's germline CDR1 is KGHSH and CDR2 LQKENI. The CDR3 spans 15 residues. Unmatched junction bases numbered 8, after V lost 2 bases and J lost 8 bases. For the CDR3, the DNA is TGTGCCAGCTCACCAATTTCCGGGACAGGGGAAGGCTACACCTTC. Translation gives CASSPISGTGEGYTF.

The V and J genes are TRBV18 and TRBJ1-6; D is undetermined. The CDR3 is 14 amino acids. The V end was cut by 8 bases, the J end by 9 bases, with 17 bases between. The germline CDR1 and CDR2 sequences are KGHSH and LQKENI. The CDR3 DNA is TGTGCCAGCCTAGGAGAGGGCTCGAGTTCACCCCTCCACTTT. Its translation is CASLGEGSSSPLHF.